The 32 T cell receptor beta chains presented below share a single source sample, sequenced in a study of prognosis after radiotherapy for stage I lung cancer. Multiplex PCR in two rounds served to amplify TCR beta CDR3 from genomic DNA. The first PCR round targeted every TRBV and TRBJ gene with specific primers. Via MiXCR, TCRdb re-called the multiplex PCR reads, giving one row per CDR3 protein. This table holds approximately 17,000 distinct CDR3 sequences, under 55% found once. The sample in question was PBMCs, obtained before or after stereotactic body radiation therapy (not recorded which). The source is a donor over 45 with non-small cell lung cancer.

By share of the sample, this clonotype is medium-sized. The rearrangement uses TRBV6-2 or TRBV6-3 and TRBJ2-5; TRBD2 matches 9 bases. This CDR3 has 14 residues. V was pared by 3 bases and J by 8 bases, with 7 bases of the junction left unmatched. CDR1 and CDR2 from the germline V gene are MNHEY and SVGEGT. CDR3: CASSYQLAGLTQYF. CDR3 bases: TGTGCCAGCAGTTATCAACTAGCGGGTCTCACCCAGTACTTC.

This clonotype came up many times. This chain links TRBV12-3 or TRBV12-4 with TRBJ1-1, with D perhaps matching TRBD1 (6 bases). This CDR3 has 12 residues. Trimming left V 5 bases short and J 7 bases short, with 11 bases between. CDR3: CASSPRGGEAFF. In DNA form, the CDR3 reads TGTGCCAGCAGTCCAAGGGGGGGTGAAGCTTTCTTT.

This clonotype was seen ten or more times. The rearrangement links TRBV19 to TRBJ2-3, with 11 bases aligning to TRBD2. Looked up from germline, CDR1 is LNHDA and CDR2 is SQIVND (reference sequence). V gave up 7 bases and J gave up 2 bases; unmatched junction bases: 5. This CDR3 region has 15 residues. The DNA of the CDR3 is TGTGCCAGTACCGGGACTAGCGGATACACAGATACGCAGTATTTT. This encodes CASTGTSGYTDTQYF. The full variable domain, completed using reference TRBV19 and TRBJ2-3, is DGGITQSPKYLFRKEGQNVTLSCEQNLNHDAMYWYRQDPGQGLRLIYYSQIVNDFQKGDIAEGYSVSREKKESFPLTVTSAQKNPTAFYLCASTGTSGYTDTQYFGPGTRLTVL.

In this sample, this clonotype turned up many times. The chain couples TRBV11-3 to TRBJ2-2; unclear D gene. CDR1 SGHNT and CDR2 YENEEA come from the germline V gene. Trimming removed 0 bases from V and 4 bases from J, with 0 bases in between. The CDR3 runs 12 residues. This CDR3 reads CASSLDTGELFF. CDR3 bases: TGTGCCAGCAGCTTAGACACCGGGGAGCTGTTTTTT.

This clonotype was recorded a few times. This probably arose from a read error, given a far larger clone one base away. The J gene is TRBJ2-7, the V gene TRBV6-1; D unresolved. CDR3 size: 12 residues. CDR1 and CDR2 from the germline V gene are MNHNS and SASEGT. V was shortened by 7 bases and J by 0 bases, with 7 bases between the two germline ends. The CDR3 nucleotides read TGTGCCAGCATGTACAACTCCTACGAGCAGTACTTC. As protein: CASMYNSYEQYF.

With regard to this clonotype: It is likely a read error: a sequence one base away is far more abundant. J is TRBJ2-5 and V is TRBV6-1, with TRBD1 matching 7 bases. The CDR3 has 13 amino acids. The V and J ends lost 7 bases and 4 bases, in that order; junction bases with no gene match: 6. From germline, CDR1 is MNHNS and CDR2 SASEGT. CDR3: CASISGTAETQYF. The CDR3 coding sequence is TGTGCCAGCATTTCAGGGACAGCAGAGACCCAGTACTTC.

The J gene is TRBJ2-1, the V gene TRBV7-9; TRBD2 might be the D (6 bases). The V gene's germline CDR1 is SEHNR and CDR2 FQNEAQ (reference sequence). V shed 7 bases and J shed 7 bases, with 20 bases lying between them. The CDR3 extends over 15 amino acids. For the CDR3, the DNA is TGTGCCAGCATCCCGCTGGCGGGGCGGAAAAATGAGCAGTTCTTC. Its translation: CASIPLAGRKNEQFF.

This clonotype was recorded only once. The rearrangement links TRBV7-2 to TRBJ1-5, with 8 nucleotides matching TRBD1. Trimming cost V 5 bases and J 4 bases; bases outside gene matches: 1. The CDR3 length is 13 residues. Looked up from germline, CDR1 is SGHTA and CDR2 is FQGNSA. CDR3 DNA sequence: TGTGCCAGCAGCCGACAGGGGAATCAGCCCCAGCATTTT. Protein sequence: CASSRQGNQPQHF.

Notes on this clonotype: Only one base separates this from a far larger clonotype, so it likely reflects a read error. The chain couples TRBV6-2 or TRBV6-3 to TRBJ2-5; D possibly corresponds to TRBD2 (7 bases). The J call may be wrong; the DNA end is better matched by TRBJ2-1. The CDR3 loop spans 19 amino acids. Germline CDR1 and CDR2: MNHEY and SVGEGT. For the CDR3, the DNA is TGTGCCAGCAGTCCCAACGTGGGGGGGCGAAGTGGTGCCTACAATGATCAGTTCTTC. Protein sequence: CASSPNVGGRSGAYNDQFF.

V usage is TRBV11-2 and J usage is TRBJ2-7, with D unresolved. The CDR3 is made up of 14 amino acids. CDR1 and CDR2 from the germline V gene are SGHAT and FQNNGV. V was pared by 3 bases and J by 2 bases, with 11 bases between. CDR3 amino acids: CASSFTGATYEQYF. CDR3 nucleotides: TGTGCCAGCAGCTTTACCGGTGCCACCTACGAGCAGTACTTC.

The chain couples TRBV5-1 to TRBJ2-3, with 15 nucleotides matching TRBD2. The CDR3 consists of 16 residues. V dropped 4 bases and J dropped 6; count of bases not matched to a gene: 6. Germline CDR1 is SGHRS and CDR2 is YFSETQ. The CDR3 region is CASSPGTSGRKDTQYF. The CDR3 DNA reads TGCGCCAGCAGCCCAGGGACTAGCGGGAGGAAGGATACGCAGTATTTT.

As regards this clonotype: The likely explanation is a read error, given a far larger clone one base away. The chain joins TRBV6-2 or TRBV6-3 to TRBJ2-6; D is unresolved. CDR3 size: 17 residues. The germline V gene encodes CDR1 MNHEY and CDR2 SVGEGT. The CDR3 loop is CASSEWPDLSWANVLTF. The CDR3, as DNA: TGTGCCAGCAGTGAATGGCCCGATCTCTCTTGGGCCAACGTCCTGACTTTC.

This clonotype was observed a single time. One end of the junction varies from germline; a read error may be responsible. The chain couples TRBV6-1 to TRBJ2-6; TRBD2 matches at 7 bases. The CDR3 extends over 15 amino acids. Germline CDR1 is MNHNS and CDR2 is SASEGT. The CDR3 DNA sequence: TGTACCAGCATCTCCGGGGGGTCTGGGGCCAACGTCCTGACTTTC. Protein product: CTSISGGSGANVLTF.

This chain links TRBV9 with TRBJ2-2; perhaps TRBD1 as D (6 bases). The V gene's germline CDR1 is SGDLS and CDR2 YYNGEE. Deletions cut 5 bases from V and 0 bases from J, with 11 bases between. CDR3 length: 15 residues. The CDR3, as DNA: TGTGCCAGCAGGACCGGGACAACGAACACCGGGGAGCTGTTTTTT. This translates into CASRTGTTNTGELFF.

The chain combines TRBV6-5 with TRBJ2-7; no reliable D call. This CDR3 has 13 residues. V lost 2 bases, J lost 5 bases, and 10 bases lay in between. The germline V gene has CDR1 MNHEY and CDR2 SVGAGI. The CDR3 loop is CASSYGPRDEQYF. CDR3 DNA sequence: TGTGCCAGCAGTTACGGTCCCCGGGACGAGCAGTACTTC.

As to this clonotype: A far larger clone is only one base removed, so a read error is likely. The genes are TRBV6-5 and TRBJ2-3; the match to TRBD2 covers 7 bases. This CDR3 has 15 residues. Germline values: CDR1 MNHEY, CDR2 SVGAGI. V shed 7 bases and J 3 bases; nucleotides not matched to a gene: 10. The CDR3 region is CASKPAGSVTDTQYF. CDR3 sequence (DNA): TGTGCCAGCAAACCAGCGGGATCGGTTACAGATACGCAGTATTTT.

CDR3 protein: CSARDPNCEGGYTF. The CDR3 DNA reads TGCAGTGCTAGAGACCCCAATTGTGAAGGGGGCTACACCTTC. The chain joins TRBV20-1 to TRBJ1-2; the D is unclear. This CDR3 has 14 residues. CDR1 and CDR2 from the germline V gene are DFQATT and SNEGSKA (reference sequence). With 0 bases removed from V and 8 bases from J, the gap between germline ends came to 16 bases.

Only a few counts were recorded for this clonotype. The V gene is TRBV6-1, the J gene TRBJ2-2; 9 bases match TRBD2. CDR3 length: 16 residues. Germline V gene data show CDR1 as MNHNS and CDR2 as SASEGT. After removal of 4 bases from V and 5 bases from J, the junction contained 8 bases not matched to a gene. The CDR3 loop reads CASSVVCSGGTGELFF. The CDR3 DNA is TGTGCCAGCAGTGTAGTTTGTAGCGGGGGTACCGGGGAGCTGTTTTTT.

This clonotype was seen at least ten times. The chain is built from TRBV27 and TRBJ2-5; D gene uncertain. The CDR3 has 11 residues. V dropped 6 bases and J dropped 3 bases, with 5 bases sitting between them. Germline CDR1 MNHEY, CDR2 SMNVEV (reference sequence). CDR3 DNA: TGTGCCAGCAGCAACGAAGAGACCCAGTACTTC. It encodes CASSNEETQYF.

A remark on this clonotype: Just one base apart from a much larger clone, this may be a read error. V is TRBV3-1 and J is TRBJ2-2; no reliable D call. The CDR3 has 14 residues. Germline loops: CDR1 LGHDT, CDR2 YNNKEL (reference sequence). DNA for the CDR3: TGTGCCAGCGGCCAAGAATACCACGACGGGGAGCTGTTTTTT. Translated, it gives CASGQEYHDGELFF.

The sample holds many counts of this clonotype. This sequence joins TRBV4-2 and TRBJ2-4; tentatively, D is TRBD2 (5 bases). The CDR3 has 16 amino acids. Trimming took 3 bases from V and 0 from J, leaving 12 bases between them. Looked up from germline, CDR1 is LGHNA and CDR2 is YNFKEQ. CDR3 nucleotides: TGTGCCAGCAGCCACTCGGACTTTCTAGCCAAAAACATTCAGTACTTC. This translates into CASSHSDFLAKNIQYF.

J is TRBJ1-2 and V is TRBV5-6, with D unclear. Trimming took 1 base from V and 4 from J, leaving 8 bases between them. The CDR3 is 13 amino acids. Looked up from germline, CDR1 is SGHDT and CDR2 is YYEEEE. The CDR3 sequence: CASSLTAFYGYTF. CDR3 sequence (DNA): TGTGCCAGCAGCTTGACAGCGTTCTATGGCTACACCTTC.

As regards this clonotype: A much larger clonotype is one base distant, so this may be a read error. The chain uses TRBV9 and TRBJ2-5; 8 nucleotides match TRBD2. The trim removed 4 bases at V and 6 bases at J, leaving 14 bases unmatched. CDR3 length: 16 residues. Germline-derived CDR1 and CDR2 are SGDLS and YYNGEE. As DNA, the CDR3 is TGTGCCAGCAGCACCGGAGCGGGAGTCTCCGGTAAGACCCAGTACTTC. Encoded protein: CASSTGAGVSGKTQYF.

This clonotype was counted at least ten times. The chain couples TRBV20-1 to TRBJ1-1, with TRBD1 matching over 8 bases. The CDR3 runs 14 residues. Germline CDR1 and CDR2: DFQATT and SNEGSKA (reference sequence). After removal of 6 bases from V and 6 bases from J, the junction contained 12 bases not matched to a gene. The DNA for the CDR3 is TGCAGTGCCACCCAAGCGCAGGGGGCGCCTGAAGCTTTCTTT. This encodes CSATQAQGAPEAFF.

This clonotype was observed many times. The genes are TRBV27 and TRBJ2-5; 8 nucleotides match TRBD2. V lost 10 bases to trimming and J lost 7 bases; unmatched junction nucleotides: 20. Germline values: CDR1 MNHEY, CDR2 SMNVEV (reference sequence). The CDR3 loop spans 16 amino acids. CDR3 nucleotide sequence: TGTGCCACTAAACCCTTAGCGGGAACTTTCATGGGGACCCAGTACTTC. Translated, it gives CATKPLAGTFMGTQYF.

This clonotype has at least ten counts. This chain connects TRBV6-5 to TRBJ1-1; the D is unclear. The CDR3 runs to 13 residues. Looked up from germline, CDR1 is MNHEY and CDR2 is SVGAGI. Trimming removed 2 bases from V and 1 base from J, with 5 bases in between. For the CDR3, the DNA is TGTGCCAGCAGTTACGGCAGGAACACTGAAGCTTTCTTT. Residues: CASSYGRNTEAFF.

Concerning this clonotype itself: This is likely an artifact of a read error, given a far larger clone one base away. This chain uses TRBV7-2 with TRBJ2-7; D unclear. In germline, CDR1 is SGHTA, CDR2 FQGNSA. This CDR3 is built from 12 residues. V was trimmed by 8 bases and J by 7 bases, leaving 15 bases between them. The CDR3 is CASPFNNNEQYF. CDR3 in DNA: TGTGCCAGCCCCTTTAATAACAATGAGCAGTACTTC.

J is TRBJ2-7 and V is TRBV20-1, with 9 bases that match TRBD2. The CDR3 spans 14 residues. CDR1 DFQATT and CDR2 SNEGSKA come from the germline V gene (reference sequence). V dropped 3 bases and J dropped 6; count of bases not matched to a gene: 9. CDR3 protein: CSARALAGLVEQYF. The CDR3 coding sequence is TGCAGTGCTAGGGCTCTAGCGGGACTAGTCGAGCAGTACTTC.

This clonotype counts as medium-sized (0.01 to 0.1%). The V call is TRBV6-1, the J call TRBJ2-6; TRBD2 matches 7 bases. V shed 6 bases, J shed 1 base, and the junction held 3 bases outside the gene matches. Germline V gene sequence: CDR1 MNHNS, CDR2 SASEGT. This CDR3 spans 15 amino acids. The CDR3 nucleotides are TGTGCCAGCAGCTCCGGGGGGTCTGGGGCCAACGTCCTGACTTTC. It yields the protein CASSSGGSGANVLTF.

This clonotype was observed many times. V and J are TRBV20-1 and TRBJ2-1, with D perhaps given as TRBD1 or TRBD2 (5 bases each). Deletions cut 6 bases from V and 7 bases from J, with 19 bases between. This CDR3 has 14 amino acids. From germline, CDR1 is DFQATT and CDR2 SNEGSKA (reference sequence). Here the CDR3 reads CSASPLAEGNEQFF. The CDR3 region has the DNA TGCAGTGCCTCCCCCCTAGCCGAGGGGAATGAGCAGTTCTTC.

This clonotype is medium-sized within its sample. This chain uses TRBV12-3 or TRBV12-4 with TRBJ2-1; 8 nucleotides align to TRBD2. The CDR3 is 13 amino acids. V lost 11 bases and J lost 9; bases outside the gene matches: 12. CDR3 sequence reads: CAQSGSDYGEQFF. The CDR3 nucleotides are TGTGCCCAGAGCGGGAGCGATTACGGTGAGCAGTTCTTC.

Concerning this clonotype itself: The junction shows a germline mismatch at one end, possibly a read error. V gene TRBV7-3 combines with J gene TRBJ2-2, with D possibly TRBD2 on 6 matching bases. This CDR3 region has 16 residues. Per the germline V gene, CDR1 is SGHTA and CDR2 is FQGTGA. CDR3 region: CVSSPLGGAVTGELFF. CDR3 nucleotide sequence: TGTGTCAGCAGCCCCCTAGGCGGGGCGGTCACCGGGGAGCTGTTTTTT.